This TCR beta chain was observed in a study of long-term antiretroviral therapy in people with HIV. Sequencing used immunoSEQ v3.0 at survey level. Only in-frame clones appear in the TCRdb table, and some are missing; sequencing was by immunoSEQ multiplex PCR. Of 20,000 to 30,000 clones detected, about nine tenths appear once; the ten largest clones hold approximately 9.3%. Study-wide results and limits: The study found narrower CDR3 length ranges in HIV repertoires than in controls.

The CDR3 length is 14 residues. V was trimmed by 6 bases and J by 0 bases, leaving 8 bases between them. Germline assignment: CDR1 SNHLY and CDR2 FYNNEI. As to this clone: The antigen is unknown.

The receptor was derived from a man aged 50-60 years with HIV. Sequencing was performed on unsorted PBMCs, taken 1.8 years before starting antiretroviral therapy. The gene calls are TRBV2 and TRBJ2-2, with D perhaps matching TRBD2 (5 bases). CDR3 in amino acids: CASRGVANTGELFF. The CDR3 bases are TGTGCCAGCAGGGGAGTAGCGAACACCGGGGAGCTGTTTTTT.